Listed below are T cell receptor beta chains from one sample, sequenced in a study of blood T cell repertoires in COVID-19. Produced via immunoSEQ multiplex PCR; TCRdb's table is partial and in-frame only. The sample lists fewer than 200,000 clones; 80% were seen once. The sequencing sample was made of peripheral blood. The origin of the receptors is a man aged 65 to 85 with active or convalescent COVID-19. Each CDR3 is given with its conserved first and last residue. The D gene is left open where the match is weak. Clone size, where shown, is once, few, many, or a class for clones that have expanded.

j_gene	d_gene	abundance	v_gene	len	CDR3nt	CDR3aa
TRBJ1-5	-	-	TRBV7-2	14	TGTGCCAGCAGCTTAGGCAGGGTAGGTCAGCCCCAGCATTTT	CASSLGRVGQPQHF
TRBJ2-2	TRBD2	-	TRBV9	16	TGTGCCAGCAGCGTAGGCGGGAGGGCCAAGGCCGGGGAGCTGTTTTTT	CASSVGGRAKAGELFF
TRBJ2-7	TRBD1	-	TRBV6-5	16	TGTGCCAGCAGTTCCCGGAGAGGGGGCCCCGTCTACGAGCAGTACTTC	CASSSRRGGPVYEQYF
TRBJ2-5	-	-	TRBV10-3	12	TGTGCCATCAGTGAGGCCAGGGAGACCCAGTACTTC	CAISEARETQYF
TRBJ1-3	-	-	TRBV2	13	TGTGCCAGCATTCAGGACTCTGGAAACACCATATATTTT	CASIQDSGNTIYF
TRBJ2-7	TRBD2	-	TRBV23-1	15	TGCGCCAGTCTGCACAAGGGCGGGGGGCCCTCCGAGCAGTACTTC	CASLHKGGGPSEQYF
TRBJ2-7	-	-	TRBV12-3/TRBV12-4	13	TGTGCCAGCGGGACAAGGAGCTCCTACGAGCAGTACTTC	CASGTRSSYEQYF
TRBJ2-7	TRBD2	-	TRBV5-1	15	TGCGCCAGCAGCCTTACTACCGGGGGGACCTACGAGCAGTACTTC	CASSLTTGGTYEQYF
TRBJ1-1	-	-	TRBV3-1/TRBV3-2	15	TGTGCCAGCAGCCACTGGGGCTCCATGAACACTGAAGCTTTCTTT	CASSHWGSMNTEAFF
TRBJ1-1	TRBD1	-	TRBV2	14	TGTGCCAGCAGTGAAGGGCAGGGGGCCACTGAAGCTTTCTTT	CASSEGQGATEAFF
TRBJ1-6	TRBD1	-	TRBV27	15	TGTGCCAGCAGCTTATTTGGGACAGGGTTTTCACCCCTCCACTTT	CASSLFGTGFSPLHF
TRBJ1-1	-	-	TRBV2	13	TGTGCCAGCAGCGATGGCGCGGACACTGAAGCTTTCTTT	CASSDGADTEAFF
TRBJ2-7	-	-	TRBV20-1	10	TGCAGTGCCCTACGAGTCGAGCAGTACTTC	CSALRVEQYF
TRBJ1-2	TRBD1	-	TRBV5-1	15	TGCGCCAGCAGCTTGGTAGACAGGGGGCAAAATGGCTACACCTTC	CASSLVDRGQNGYTF
TRBJ1-6	TRBD1	-	TRBV19	14	TGTGCCAGTAGTGCGGGACAGCGGCCTTCACCCCTCCACTTT	CASSAGQRPSPLHF
TRBJ1-3	TRBD1	-	TRBV2	14	TGTGCCAGCAGCGACAGGGCTCCTGGAAACACCATATATTTT	CASSDRAPGNTIYF
TRBJ1-2	-	-	TRBV9	16	TGTGCCAGCAGCAAACCCCCGGCCTCAGGGCACTATGGCTACACCTTC	CASSKPPASGHYGYTF
TRBJ1-1	-	once	TRBV20-1	11	TGCAGTGCTAGAGGACAGCAAGAAGCTTTCTTT	CSARGQQEAFF
TRBJ2-2	-	few	TRBV7-9	14	TGTGCCAGCAGCTTAGGGGGGCAGTCCGGGGAGCTGTTTTTT	CASSLGGQSGELFF
TRBJ1-2	-	-	TRBV6-5	13	TGTGCCAGCAGTTCCCGACTAGAGGACGGCTACACCTTC	CASSSRLEDGYTF
TRBJ1-5	TRBD1	-	TRBV6-1	16	TGTGCCAGCAGTGAAGGGCCAGGGGGATTCGATCAGCCCCAGCATTTT	CASSEGPGGFDQPQHF
TRBJ1-2	TRBD1	-	TRBV6-5	14	TGTGCCAGCAGTACGCCAGGACAGGTCCTGAGCTACACCTTC	CASSTPGQVLSYTF
TRBJ1-5	-	-	TRBV10-3	15	TGTGCCATCAGTGCGGGAGGAATCGGCAATCAGCCCCAGCATTTT	CAISAGGIGNQPQHF
TRBJ1-2	TRBD1	-	TRBV19	15	TGTGCCAGTAGGGACCGGGACAGGGGCGGATATGGCTACACCTTC	CASRDRDRGGYGYTF
TRBJ2-1	-	-	TRBV19	13	TGTGCCAGTAACCAGGACAGGGAGGGAGAGCAGTTCTTC	CASNQDREGEQFF
TRBJ2-1	-	-	TRBV7-2	15	TGTGCCAGCAGCTTCGTGGCGGGCCCTTACAATGAGCAGTTCTTC	CASSFVAGPYNEQFF
TRBJ2-3	TRBD2	-	TRBV9	19	TGTGCCAGCAGCGTAGATAGCGGGGGGCCCGGCTTAGATCCGGATACGCAGTATTTT	CASSVDSGGPGLDPDTQYF
TRBJ2-7	-	-	TRBV19	14	TGTGCCAGTAGTATATCGTTGGGCGTCCACGAGCAGTACTTC	CASSISLGVHEQYF
TRBJ1-3	-	-	TRBV6-6	16	TGTGCCAGCAGAGACCCCGGACAGATCTCTGGAAACACCATATATTTT	CASRDPGQISGNTIYF
TRBJ2-7	TRBD2	-	TRBV5-1	14	TGCGCCAGCAGCTTGGGAGGGAGGGCGAACGAGCAGTACTTC	CASSLGGRANEQYF
TRBJ2-7	-	-	TRBV7-9	12	TGTGCCAGCAGCCCGTCCGGCTACGAGCAGTACTTC	CASSPSGYEQYF
TRBJ1-6	-	-	TRBV30	12	TGTGCCTGGGCGGGTTATAATTCACCCCTCCACTTT	CAWAGYNSPLHF
TRBJ1-6	-	-	TRBV14	16	TGTGCCAGCAGCCACGATGGGAGACCTTATAATTCACCCCTCCACTTT	CASSHDGRPYNSPLHF
TRBJ2-1	-	-	TRBV12-3/TRBV12-4	13	TGTGCCAGCACACTAAACAGGGCCCATGAGCAGTTCTTC	CASTLNRAHEQFF
TRBJ2-1	TRBD1	-	TRBV5-1	15	TGCGCCAGCAGCTTGGCCGGCAGGGGGCAAAATGAGCAGTTCTTC	CASSLAGRGQNEQFF
TRBJ2-1	TRBD1	-	TRBV9	16	TGTGCCAGCAGCCCTAGGACAGGCCGTTCCTACAATGAGCAGTTCTTC	CASSPRTGRSYNEQFF